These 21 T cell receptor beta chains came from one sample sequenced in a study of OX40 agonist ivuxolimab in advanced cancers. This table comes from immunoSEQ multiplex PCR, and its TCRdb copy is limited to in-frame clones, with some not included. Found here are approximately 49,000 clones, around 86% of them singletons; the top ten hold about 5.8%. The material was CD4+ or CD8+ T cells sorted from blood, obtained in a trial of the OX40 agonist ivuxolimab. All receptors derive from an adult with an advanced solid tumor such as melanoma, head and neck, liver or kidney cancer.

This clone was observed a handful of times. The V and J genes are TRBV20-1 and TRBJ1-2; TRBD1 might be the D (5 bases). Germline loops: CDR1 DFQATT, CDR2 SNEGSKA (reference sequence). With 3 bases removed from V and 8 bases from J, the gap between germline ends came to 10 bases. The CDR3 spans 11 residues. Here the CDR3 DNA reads TGCAGTGCTAGGGGGCTAGGAGGCTACACCTTC. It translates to CSARGLGGYTF.

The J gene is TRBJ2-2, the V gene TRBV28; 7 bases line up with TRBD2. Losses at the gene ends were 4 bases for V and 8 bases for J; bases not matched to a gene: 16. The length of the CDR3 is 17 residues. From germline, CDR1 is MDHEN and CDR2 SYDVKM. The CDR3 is CASSSRGVGGIPGELFF. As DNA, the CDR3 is TGTGCCAGCAGTTCCCGGGGAGTCGGGGGGATTCCTGGGGAGCTGTTTTTT.

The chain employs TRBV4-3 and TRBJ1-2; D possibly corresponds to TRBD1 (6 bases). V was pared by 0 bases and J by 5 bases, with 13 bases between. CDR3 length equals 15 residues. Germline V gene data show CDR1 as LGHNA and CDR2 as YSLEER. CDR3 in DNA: TGCGCCAGCAGCCAAGATGAAGGGGGTCTTTATGGCTACACCTTC. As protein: CASSQDEGGLYGYTF.

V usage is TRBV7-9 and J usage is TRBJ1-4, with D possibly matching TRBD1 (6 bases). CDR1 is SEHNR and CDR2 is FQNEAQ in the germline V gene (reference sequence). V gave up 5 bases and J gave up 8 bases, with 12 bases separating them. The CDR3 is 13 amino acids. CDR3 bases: TGTGCCAGCAGCCCCAGGGGAGGAGAAAAACTGTTTTTT. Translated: CASSPRGGEKLFF.

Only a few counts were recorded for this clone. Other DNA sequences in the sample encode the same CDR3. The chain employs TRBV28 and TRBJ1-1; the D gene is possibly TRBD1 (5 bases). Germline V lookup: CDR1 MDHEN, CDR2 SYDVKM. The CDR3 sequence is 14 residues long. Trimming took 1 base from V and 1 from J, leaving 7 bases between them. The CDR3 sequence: CASSLSRANTEAFF. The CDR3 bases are TGTGCCAGCAGTTTATCCAGGGCGAACACTGAAGCTTTCTTT. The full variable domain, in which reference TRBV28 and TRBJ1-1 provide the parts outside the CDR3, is DVKVTQSSRYLVKRTGEKVFLECVQDMDHENMFWYRQDPGLGLRLIYFSYDVKMKEKGDIPEGYSVSREKKERFSLILESASTNQTSMYLCASSLSRANTEAFFGQGTRLTVV.

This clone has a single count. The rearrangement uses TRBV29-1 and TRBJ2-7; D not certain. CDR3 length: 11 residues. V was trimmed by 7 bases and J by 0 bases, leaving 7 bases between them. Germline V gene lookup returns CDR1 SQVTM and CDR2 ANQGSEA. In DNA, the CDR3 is TGCAGCGCAGGTGTCTCCTACGAGCAGTACTTC. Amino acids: CSAGVSYEQYF.

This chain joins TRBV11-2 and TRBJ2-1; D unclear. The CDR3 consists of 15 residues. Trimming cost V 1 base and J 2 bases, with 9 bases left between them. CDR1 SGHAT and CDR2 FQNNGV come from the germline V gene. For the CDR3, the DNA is TGTGCCAGCAGCTTAGGCAGGTCTCCCTACAATGAGCAGTTCTTC. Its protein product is CASSLGRSPYNEQFF.

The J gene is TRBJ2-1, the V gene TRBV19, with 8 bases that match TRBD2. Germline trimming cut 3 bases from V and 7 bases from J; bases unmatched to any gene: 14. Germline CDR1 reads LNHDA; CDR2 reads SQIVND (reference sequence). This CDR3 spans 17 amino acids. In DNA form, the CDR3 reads TGTGCCAGTAGTATGTTGGACGGGGGGGGATTTCAGAATGAGCAGTTCTTC. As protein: CASSMLDGGGFQNEQFF. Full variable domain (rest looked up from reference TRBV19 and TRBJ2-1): DGGITQSPKYLFRKEGQNVTLSCEQNLNHDAMYWYRQDPGQGLRLIYYSQIVNDFQKGDIAEGYSVSREKKESFPLTVTSAQKNPTAFYLCASSMLDGGGFQNEQFFGPGTRLTVL.

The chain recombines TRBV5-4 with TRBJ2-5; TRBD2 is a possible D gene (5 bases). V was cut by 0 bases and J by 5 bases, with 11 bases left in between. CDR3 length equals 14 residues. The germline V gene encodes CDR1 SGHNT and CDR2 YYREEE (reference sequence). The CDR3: CASSLVLGGETQYF. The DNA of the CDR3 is TGTGCCAGCAGCTTGGTTCTGGGCGGGGAGACCCAGTACTTC. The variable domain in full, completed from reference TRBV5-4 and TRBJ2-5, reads ETGVTQSPTHLIKTRGQQVTLRCSSQSGHNTVSWYQQALGQGPQFIFQYYREEENGRGNFPPRFSGLQFPNYSSELNVNALELDDSALYLCASSLVLGGETQYFGPGTRLLVL.

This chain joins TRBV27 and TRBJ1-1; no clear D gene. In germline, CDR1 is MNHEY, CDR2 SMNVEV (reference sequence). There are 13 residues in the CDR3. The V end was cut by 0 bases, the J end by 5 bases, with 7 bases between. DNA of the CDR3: TGTGCCAGCAGTTTATCGACGGGTACTGAAGCTTTCTTT. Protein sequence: CASSLSTGTEAFF.

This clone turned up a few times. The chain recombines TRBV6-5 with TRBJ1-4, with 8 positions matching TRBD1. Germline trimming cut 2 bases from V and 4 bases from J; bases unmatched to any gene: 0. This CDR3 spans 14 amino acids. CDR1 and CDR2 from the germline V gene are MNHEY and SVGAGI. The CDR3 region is CASSYDRGNEKLFF. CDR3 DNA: TGTGCCAGCAGTTACGACAGGGGTAATGAAAAACTGTTTTTT.

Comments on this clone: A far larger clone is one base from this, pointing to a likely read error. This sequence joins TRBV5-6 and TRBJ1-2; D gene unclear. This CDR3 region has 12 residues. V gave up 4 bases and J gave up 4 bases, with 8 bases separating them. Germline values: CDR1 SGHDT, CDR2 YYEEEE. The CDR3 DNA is TGTGCCAGCAGCACGGGCCTCTATGGCTACACCTTC. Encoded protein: CASSTGLYGYTF.

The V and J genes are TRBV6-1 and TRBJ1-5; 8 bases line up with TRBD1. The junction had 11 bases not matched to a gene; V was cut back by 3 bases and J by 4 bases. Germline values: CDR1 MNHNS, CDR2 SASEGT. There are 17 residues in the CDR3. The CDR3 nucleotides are TGTGCCAGCAGTGAGCAGACAGGGGCCCTACCTAATCAGCCCCAGCATTTT. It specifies CASSEQTGALPNQPQHF.

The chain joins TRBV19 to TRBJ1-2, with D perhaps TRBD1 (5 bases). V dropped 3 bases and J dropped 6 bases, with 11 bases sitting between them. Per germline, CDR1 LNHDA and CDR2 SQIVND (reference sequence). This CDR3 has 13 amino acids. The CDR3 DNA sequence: TGTGCCAGTAGTATCGGGGGAGACAATGGCTACACCTTC. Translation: CASSIGGDNGYTF.

CDR3 nucleotide sequence: TGTGCCAGCAGTTACTCGACAGGCTACGAGCAGTACTTC. This sequence encodes CASSYSTGYEQYF. The rearrangement links TRBV6-6 to TRBJ2-7; D might be TRBD1 (6 bases). The germline V gene has CDR1 MNHNY and CDR2 SVGAGI (reference sequence). Trimming removed 0 bases from V and 3 bases from J, with 6 bases in between. The CDR3 is 13 residues long.

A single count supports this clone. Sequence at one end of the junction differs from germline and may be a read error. The DNA of the CDR3 is TGCGCCAGCAGCCAAGATTGGGGGAACACTGAAGCTTTCTTT. Residues: CASSQDWGNTEAFF. The rearrangement uses TRBV7-2 and TRBJ1-1; D is uncertain. The CDR3 sequence is 14 residues long. Germline CDR1 and CDR2: SGHTA and FQGNSA.

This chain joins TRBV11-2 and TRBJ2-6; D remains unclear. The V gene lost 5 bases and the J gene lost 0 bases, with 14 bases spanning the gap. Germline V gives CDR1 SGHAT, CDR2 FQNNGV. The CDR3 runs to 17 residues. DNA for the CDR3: TGTGCCAGCAGCCGCACAGATCCTACCTCTGGGGCCAACGTCCTGACTTTC. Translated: CASSRTDPTSGANVLTF.

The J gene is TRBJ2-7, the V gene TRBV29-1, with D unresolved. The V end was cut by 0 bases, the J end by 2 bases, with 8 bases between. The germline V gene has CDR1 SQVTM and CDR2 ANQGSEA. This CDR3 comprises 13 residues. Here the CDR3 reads CSVEDGQTYEQYF. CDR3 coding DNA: TGCAGCGTTGAAGATGGTCAGACCTACGAGCAGTACTTC.

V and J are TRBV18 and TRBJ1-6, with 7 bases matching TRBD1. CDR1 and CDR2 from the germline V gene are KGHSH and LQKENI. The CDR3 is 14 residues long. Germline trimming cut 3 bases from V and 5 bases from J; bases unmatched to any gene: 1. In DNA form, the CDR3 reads TGTGCCAGCTCACCGACAGGGAATAATTCACCCCTCCACTTT. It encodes CASSPTGNNSPLHF.

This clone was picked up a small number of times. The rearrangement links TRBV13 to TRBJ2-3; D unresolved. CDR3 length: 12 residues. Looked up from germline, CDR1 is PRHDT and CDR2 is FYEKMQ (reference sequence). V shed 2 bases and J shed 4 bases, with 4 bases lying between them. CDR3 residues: CASSLSADTQYF. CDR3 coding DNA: TGTGCCAGCAGCTTAAGCGCAGATACGCAGTATTTT. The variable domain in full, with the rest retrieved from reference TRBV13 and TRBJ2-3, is AAGVIQSPRHLIKEKRETATLKCYPIPRHDTVYWYQQGPGQDPQFLISFYEKMQSDKGSIPDRFSAQQFSDYHSELNMSSLELGDSALYFCASSLSADTQYFGPGTRLTVL.

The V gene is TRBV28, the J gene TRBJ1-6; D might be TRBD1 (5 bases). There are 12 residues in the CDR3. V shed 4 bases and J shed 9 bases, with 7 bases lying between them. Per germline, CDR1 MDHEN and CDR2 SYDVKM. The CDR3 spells CASSWGSSPLHF. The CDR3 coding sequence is TGTGCCAGCAGTTGGGGGAGTTCACCCCTCCACTTT.